The following is a T cell receptor (beta chain) sequence with its context. This clonotype showed up just once. No cognate antigen has been identified for it. No base qualities exist here, and no much larger clone lies one base off it. Library construction relied on 5' RACE. Sequencing relied on an Illumina HiSeq 2500. The second PCR ran for about 7 to 11 cycles and used a J-beta primer mix along with a sample-barcoded 5' primer. Each TCR beta cDNA molecule received a unique molecular identifier from a template-switch 5' adaptor carrying 12 random nucleotides. At least 2.5 million CDR3-containing paired-end reads were obtained from each sample. The Mint cDNA synthesis kit, primed by a TRBC-specific oligonucleotide, was used to synthesize first-strand cDNA from all RNA. All cDNA was treated with uracil-DNA glycosylase and then went through a first 18-cycle PCR with the universal primers M1SS and BC2_uni_R. Turning to the authors' computational methods: Normalization of each sample was performed by random selection of 1 million high-quality reads, each carrying a distinct molecular identifier. Instead of being binned into consensus sequences, reads with shared molecular identifiers were discarded. MiTCR, set to a Q25 quality threshold and the strictest error-elimination algorithm, was used for CDR3 identification, clonotype clustering and error correction. A nonparametric unseen species model with Euler transformation was used to estimate lower-bound total TCR beta diversity. Using fastp trimming at Q25 and MiXCR clonotype assembly, TCRdb reanalyzed the public sequencing data and kept in-frame beta chains. Rows merge per CDR3 protein into single entries with the most common DNA and genes. In this record, the V and J calls reflect TCRdb's handling and not the investigators' own analysis. This sample lists around 1.1 million distinct CDR3 sequences; roughly two fifths were detected once. The top ten clonotypes cover around 12% of the sample.

The data derive from a study of blood T cells in healthy people across ages (dated by TCRdb to the mid-2010s). About the full investigation: In model experiments, roughly one uniquely barcoded TCR beta cDNA molecule per two T cells was captured by template switching. Age-related changes in TCR beta repertoire diversity were measured in the study by deep sequencing normalized with unique cDNA molecular identifiers. Donors of different ages were randomly distributed across sequencing lanes to avoid experimental bias. The study analyzed two additional independent replicas of 1 million unique cDNA reads from the same blood draw for two donors, one aged 18 to 29 and one aged 80 or older. Donors were grouped into four age groups: young (average roughly 15 years), middle-aged (under 40), aged (roughly 62) and long-lived (just over 80).

Systemically healthy Caucasian individuals from Russia, 35 to 40 in total and aged roughly 6 to 100 years, were included as donors. Each donor gave roughly 11 milliliters of peripheral blood, drawn into EDTA-treated Vacutainer tubes. Ficoll-Paque density-gradient centrifugation was used to isolate PBMCs, with at least 6.5 million per sample. Trizol reagent was used to extract total RNA from the PBMCs, yielding at least 5.5 micrograms per sample. The percentages of naive CD45RAhigh/CD27high T cells were determined by flow cytometry on a PBMC aliquot from every donor. V gives up 6 bases and J gives up 0 bases, and the segment between their germline ends measures 15 bases. There are 16 amino acids in the CDR3, from cysteine to phenylalanine inclusive. The entry retains the CDR3 DNA only, 48 bases that are in frame from base 1. What the authors observed across the whole study: Estimates of total diversity based on one million sequenced T cells were regarded as lower bounds and as underestimates. The long-lived group showed more naive CD4+ T cells, fewer expanded clones and increased TCR diversity than the aged group, suggesting age selection. Because profiling used bulk unsorted PBMCs, naive and antigen-experienced compartments could not be compared conclusively. Observed TCR beta diversity per million T cells fell roughly linearly with age, and a significant reduction was already apparent by age roughly 41. Because donor CMV infection status was unknown, age-related changes in expanded clonotypes were potentially confounded. The percentage of naive T cells measured by flow cytometry correlated strongly with observed TCR beta diversity.

Sequences were obtained from blood. Recombination joined TRBV12-3 or TRBV12-4 with TRBJ1-5, with an unclear D gene assignment. The sequence came from a man aged 18 to 29 in good health. The DNA sequence reads TGTGCCAGCAGCCCAATATTACACCGTAGCAATCAGCCCCAGCATTTT. Its coded protein is CASSPILHRSNQPQHF.